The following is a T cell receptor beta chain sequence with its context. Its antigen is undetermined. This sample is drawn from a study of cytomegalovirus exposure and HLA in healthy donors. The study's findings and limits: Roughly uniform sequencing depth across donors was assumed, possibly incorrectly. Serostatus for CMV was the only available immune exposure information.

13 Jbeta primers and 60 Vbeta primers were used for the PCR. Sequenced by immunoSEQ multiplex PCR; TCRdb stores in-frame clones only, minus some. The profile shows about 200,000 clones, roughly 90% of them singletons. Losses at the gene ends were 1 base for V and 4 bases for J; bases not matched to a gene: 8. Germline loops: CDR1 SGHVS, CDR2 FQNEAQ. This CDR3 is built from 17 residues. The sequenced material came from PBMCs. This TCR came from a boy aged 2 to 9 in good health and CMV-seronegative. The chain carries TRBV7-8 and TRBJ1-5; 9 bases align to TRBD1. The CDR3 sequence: CASSLEIEDRGNQPQHF. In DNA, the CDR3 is TGTGCCAGCAGCTTAGAAATAGAGGACAGGGGAAATCAGCCCCAGCATTTT. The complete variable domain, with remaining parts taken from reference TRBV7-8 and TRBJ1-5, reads GAGVSQSPRYKVAKRGQDVALRCDPISGHVSLFWYQQALGQGPEFLTYFQNEAQLDKSGLPSDRFFAERPEGSVSTLKIQRTQQEDSAVYLCASSLEIEDRGNQPQHFGDGTRLSIL.